The clone carrying this TCR beta chain was seen many times. The data stem from a study of T cells in Graves' hyperthyroidism and ophthalmopathy. V lost 7 bases to trimming and J lost 5 bases; unmatched junction nucleotides: 4. CDR1 and CDR2 from the germline V gene are ENHRY and SYGVKD. CDR3 length: 13 residues. RNA transcripts served as the template for amplifying TCR beta CDR3 regions. During a first-round RT-PCR of the TCR CDR3, the HTBI primer set was used. TCRdb re-analysed the multiplex PCR reads in MiXCR, keeping a single row per CDR3 protein. The profile shows about 55,000 distinct CDR3 sequences, 53% of them singletons.

The TCR comes from a woman in her sixties or seventies with Graves' ophthalmopathy. The V call is TRBV10-3, the J call TRBJ2-2; TRBD1 matches 7 bases. Sequencing was done on a sample of blood. For the CDR3, the DNA is TGTGCCATCACCGGGGACAGAACCGGGGAGCTGTTTTTT. Translated, it gives CAITGDRTGELFF.